This T cell receptor beta chain was observed in a study of blood T cell repertoires in COVID-19. At the level of the study: The origin of the acute and convalescent COVID-19 samples was the United States, Italy and Spain. The analysed material was cDNA or gDNA that came from T cells, B-cell-depleted T cells, or PBMCs.

The age range of participants was 18 to 89 years, with residence in about two dozen US areas. Trimming stripped 5 bases from V and 6 bases from J, with 19 bases between. CDR1 is MDHEN, CDR2 SYDVKM, per germline. The CDR3 runs to 15 residues. In the authors' workflow: The assay estimated nucleated cells by amplifying reference gene primers. The table came from immunoSEQ multiplex PCR; TCRdb's copy has only in-frame clones and leaves some out. The V and J calls and the clone size are those of that table, but D and trimming were determined from the DNA. The table includes 250,000 to 350,000 clones, around 89% detected once.

What was sequenced was PBMCs or T cells enriched from blood (not recorded which). The sequence was collected from a woman in her late teens or twenties with acute COVID-19. The gene calls are TRBV28 and TRBJ1-1; D uncertain. CDR3 DNA: TGTGCCAGCAGTCCCAATATCGGAGGGTTGGCTGAAGCTTTCTTT. It is translated as CASSPNIGGLAEAFF.